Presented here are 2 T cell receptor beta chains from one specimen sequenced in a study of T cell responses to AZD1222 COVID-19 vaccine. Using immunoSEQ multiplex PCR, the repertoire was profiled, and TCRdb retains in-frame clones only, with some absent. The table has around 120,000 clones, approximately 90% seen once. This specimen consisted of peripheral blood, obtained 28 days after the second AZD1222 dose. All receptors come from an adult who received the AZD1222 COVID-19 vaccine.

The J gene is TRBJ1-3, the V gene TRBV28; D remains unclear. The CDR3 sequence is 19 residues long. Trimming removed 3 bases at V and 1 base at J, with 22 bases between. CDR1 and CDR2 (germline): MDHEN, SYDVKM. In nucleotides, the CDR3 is TGTGCCAGCAGTTTGGTGATCCCAGCCCTGTCTGGGTCTGGAAACACCATATATTTT. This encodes CASSLVIPALSGSGNTIYF.

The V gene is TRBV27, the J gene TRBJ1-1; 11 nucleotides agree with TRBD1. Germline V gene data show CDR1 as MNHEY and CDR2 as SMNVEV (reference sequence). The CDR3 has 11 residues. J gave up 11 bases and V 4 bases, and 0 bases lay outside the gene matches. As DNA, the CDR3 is TGTGCCAGCAGTTGGACAGGGGGCGCTTTCTTT. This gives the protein CASSWTGGAFF.